These 25 T cell receptor beta chains originate from one sample sequenced in a study of OX40 agonist ivuxolimab in advanced cancers. Profiling relied on immunoSEQ multiplex PCR, and the TCRdb table lists in-frame clones only, not all of them. This table holds tens of thousands of clones, 60% to 85% found once. The source was CD4+ or CD8+ T cells sorted from blood, collected in a trial of the OX40 agonist ivuxolimab. All receptors derive from an adult with an advanced solid tumor such as melanoma, head and neck, liver or kidney cancer.

As DNA, the CDR3 is TGTGCCAGCAGCCCGGGACAATATGGCTACACCTTC. Its protein is CASSPGQYGYTF. The V and J genes are TRBV5-4 and TRBJ1-2; weak D call: TRBD1 (6 bases). CDR1 is SGHNT, CDR2 YYREEE, per germline (reference sequence). With 4 bases removed from V and 5 bases from J, the gap between germline ends came to 9 bases. The CDR3 extends over 12 amino acids.

The chain joins TRBV27 to TRBJ1-1; 10 bases match TRBD1. The CDR3 consists of 18 residues. Germline loops: CDR1 MNHEY, CDR2 SMNVEV (reference sequence). The junction had 14 bases not matched to a gene; V was cut back by 6 bases and J by 1 base. CDR3 sequence reads: CASSWRGQGSLRNTEAFF. CDR3 DNA sequence: TGTGCCAGCAGCTGGCGGGGACAGGGGAGTCTGCGGAACACTGAAGCTTTCTTT.

This rearrangement joins TRBV9 to TRBJ2-2, with 7 bases matching TRBD2. The CDR3 sequence is 17 residues long. Germline V gene sequence: CDR1 SGDLS, CDR2 YYNGEE. V lost 3 bases, J lost 1 base, and 9 bases stayed unmatched. CDR3 in DNA: TGTGCCAGCAGCGCTGGGGAGGTAGCGGGGAACACCGGGGAGCTGTTTTTT. Translated: CASSAGEVAGNTGELFF.

This clone was seen a handful of times. This chain connects TRBV19 to TRBJ2-3; 8 bases are shared with TRBD2. Trimming removed 3 bases from V and 0 bases from J; junction bases left unmatched: 2. In germline, CDR1 is LNHDA, CDR2 SQIVND (reference sequence). CDR3 size: 15 residues. Written as DNA, the CDR3 is TGTGCCAGTAGTATCCCGGGAGGGAGCACAGATACGCAGTATTTT. It yields the protein CASSIPGGSTDTQYF.

Only one count was recorded for this clone. The rearrangement uses TRBV6-6 and TRBJ1-2; 10 bases map to TRBD1. The CDR3 spans 16 residues. V gave up 3 bases and J gave up 4 bases; unmatched junction bases: 8. The germline V gene has CDR1 MNHNY and CDR2 SVGAGI (reference sequence). The CDR3 spells CASSYRPGQGIYGYTF. In DNA, the CDR3 is TGTGCCAGCAGTTATCGGCCGGGACAGGGGATCTATGGCTACACCTTC.

The chain links TRBV19 to TRBJ1-5, with D perhaps TRBD1 (5 bases). The length of the CDR3 is 19 residues. Germline V gene data show CDR1 as LNHDA and CDR2 as SQIVND (reference sequence). V gave up 0 bases and J gave up 3 bases, with 21 bases separating them. CDR3 protein: CASSIDLLVLGGVNQPQHF. The CDR3 region has the DNA TGTGCCAGTAGTATAGATCTATTGGTTTTGGGGGGGGTCAATCAGCCCCAGCATTTT.

V gene TRBV28 combines with J gene TRBJ1-2; D gene uncertain. Trimming took off 3 bases at V and 0 bases at J, with 11 bases between the two ends. The CDR3 is made up of 15 amino acids. Germline V gives CDR1 MDHEN, CDR2 SYDVKM. The CDR3 nucleotides are TGTGCCAGCAGTTTCCCACGAACAGCTAACTATGGCTACACCTTC. Encoded protein: CASSFPRTANYGYTF.

This chain uses TRBV18 with TRBJ1-1; maybe TRBD1 (6 bases). The germline V gene encodes CDR1 KGHSH and CDR2 LQKENI. V lost 3 bases, J lost 1 base, and 15 bases lay in between. The CDR3 loop spans 16 amino acids. CDR3 amino acids: CASSPRGALTNTEAFF. CDR3 bases: TGTGCCAGCTCACCCCGGGGGGCCCTTACGAACACTGAAGCTTTCTTT.

The J gene is TRBJ1-1, the V gene TRBV5-1; 11 positions match TRBD1. Trimming removed 4 bases from V and 4 bases from J; junction bases left unmatched: 9. There are 16 residues in the CDR3. Germline V gene sequence: CDR1 SGHRS, CDR2 YFSETQ. DNA for the CDR3: TGCGCCAGCAGCCCCCGGGACAGGGGGTTGGGCACTGAAGCTTTCTTT. Protein: CASSPRDRGLGTEAFF.

The chain links TRBV7-9 to TRBJ2-1, with 10 bases that match TRBD2. The germline V gene has CDR1 SEHNR and CDR2 FQNEAQ (reference sequence). J was trimmed by 12 bases and V by 5 bases; bases with no gene match: 10. The CDR3 is made up of 14 amino acids. DNA of the CDR3: TGTGCCAGCAGCCCCCCACTAGCGGGGTACGGGCAGTTCTTC. The encoded protein is CASSPPLAGYGQFF.

The chain recombines TRBV14 with TRBJ2-1, with a tentative D call TRBD2 (8 bases). This CDR3 has 15 amino acids. Trimming left V 2 bases short and J 10 bases short, with 18 bases between. Germline-derived CDR1 and CDR2 are SGHDN and FVKESK. CDR3 nucleotide sequence: TGTGCCAGCAGCCAATTAACGGGAGGGGGCCGGGAGCAGTTCTTC. Protein sequence: CASSQLTGGGREQFF. The full variable domain, its missing parts supplied by reference TRBV14 and TRBJ2-1, is EAGVTQFPSHSVIEKGQTVTLRCDPISGHDNLYWYRRVMGKEIKFLLHFVKESKQDESGMPNNRFLAERTGGTYSTLKVQPAELEDSGVYFCASSQLTGGGREQFFGPGTRLTVL.

This clone was observed a handful of times. The chain combines TRBV18 with TRBJ2-1, with 9 bases that match TRBD2. The germline V gene has CDR1 KGHSH and CDR2 LQKENI. This CDR3 spans 17 amino acids. The ends lost 3 bases at V and 7 bases at J; junction bases unmatched: 13. For the CDR3, the DNA is TGTGCCAGCTCACCTCCCCGAACAGCGGGGGGCCAGAATGAGCAGTTCTTC. This codes for CASSPPRTAGGQNEQFF. Full variable domain (remainder filled in from reference TRBV18 and TRBJ2-1): NAGVMQNPRHLVRRRGQEARLRCSPMKGHSHVYWYRQLPEEGLKFMVYLQKENIIDESGMPKERFSAEFPKEGPSILRIQQVVRGDSAAYFCASSPPRTAGGQNEQFFGPGTRLTVL.

This clone was seen only once. The CDR3 sequence: CASSSTPGPLSYNEQFF. The CDR3 DNA follows: TGCGCCAGCAGCTCTACACCGGGGCCTCTCTCCTACAATGAGCAGTTCTTC. The chain combines TRBV5-1 with TRBJ2-1; D possibly matches TRBD1 or TRBD2 (5 bases each). Germline-derived CDR1 and CDR2 are SGHRS and YFSETQ. Trimming cost V 3 bases and J 0 bases, with 16 bases left between them. The CDR3 extends over 17 amino acids.

This clone was found a few times. The V gene is TRBV5-1, the J gene TRBJ1-1, with a tentative D call TRBD1 (5 bases). CDR1 SGHRS and CDR2 YFSETQ come from the germline V gene. The V gene lost 4 bases and the J gene lost 1 base, with 11 bases spanning the gap. The CDR3 is 14 residues long. The CDR3 sequence is CASSLAGQNTEAFF. CDR3 in DNA: TGCGCCAGCAGCCTCGCAGGACAGAACACTGAAGCTTTCTTT.

This chain links TRBV11-2 with TRBJ2-1, with TRBD2 matching 8 bases. The CDR3 has 15 amino acids. The germline CDR1 and CDR2 sequences are SGHAT and FQNNGV. After removal of 5 bases from V and 0 bases from J, the junction contained 3 bases not matched to a gene. CDR3 DNA sequence: TGTGCCAGCAGCAATAGCGGGACCTCCTACAATGAGCAGTTCTTC. Its protein product is CASSNSGTSYNEQFF.

The V gene is TRBV2, the J gene TRBJ1-2, with D maybe TRBD1 (5 bases). The germline V gene has CDR1 SNHLY and CDR2 FYNNEI. V shed 11 bases and J shed 6 bases, with 16 bases lying between them. This CDR3 region has 12 residues. The CDR3 DNA is TGTGCCGGCTCTGTGGGGCGGAATGGCTACACCTTC. Amino acid sequence: CAGSVGRNGYTF.

The rearrangement joins TRBV27 to TRBJ2-2; 7 bases align to TRBD2. The trim removed 5 bases at V and 4 bases at J, leaving 10 bases unmatched. The germline V gene encodes CDR1 MNHEY and CDR2 SMNVEV (reference sequence). This CDR3 is built from 16 residues. CDR3 sequence: CASSPPRTRFTGELFF. As DNA, the CDR3 is TGTGCCAGCAGTCCTCCCAGGACTAGGTTCACCGGGGAGCTGTTTTTT.

This chain uses TRBV18 with TRBJ1-1, with D unclear. V lost 4 bases to trimming and J lost 3 bases, with 15 bases between them. Germline V CDR1 and CDR2: KGHSH, LQKENI. This CDR3 has 15 amino acids. CDR3 in amino acids: CASSLREGGHTEAFF. The DNA for the CDR3 is TGTGCCAGCTCACTCCGGGAGGGAGGGCACACTGAAGCTTTCTTT.

The chain has TRBV25-1 and TRBJ2-1, with TRBD2 matching over 15 bases. V gave up 7 bases and J gave up 7 bases; unmatched junction bases: 8. Germline V lookup: CDR1 MGHDK, CDR2 SYGVNS. The CDR3 length is 16 residues. CDR3 in amino acids: CASTSSGTSGRNEQFF. The CDR3 region has the DNA TGTGCCAGCACCTCATCCGGGACTAGCGGGAGGAATGAGCAGTTCTTC.

This chain joins TRBV27 and TRBJ1-1; TRBD1 is a possible D gene (6 bases). V dropped 7 bases and J dropped 5 bases, with 17 bases sitting between them. Per germline, CDR1 MNHEY and CDR2 SMNVEV (reference sequence). The CDR3 totals 14 residues. CDR3 region: CASTLTGGKTEAFF. The DNA for the CDR3 is TGTGCCAGCACCCTGACAGGAGGGAAAACTGAAGCTTTCTTT.

The gene calls are TRBV5-5 and TRBJ2-5; 8 positions agree with TRBD2. The germline V gene has CDR1 SGHKS and CDR2 YYEKEE (reference sequence). The CDR3 consists of 15 residues. V lost 6 bases, J lost 3 bases, and 10 bases stayed unmatched. The CDR3 DNA is TGTGCCAGCACTGCCCGGACTAGCATGAAAGAGACCCAGTACTTC. Protein product: CASTARTSMKETQYF.

V and J are TRBV5-4 and TRBJ2-3; 7 nucleotides match TRBD1. V was clipped by 2 bases and J by 2 bases; unmatched bases: 2. Germline CDR1 and CDR2: SGHNT and YYREEE (reference sequence). This CDR3 has 14 residues. CDR3 DNA sequence: TGTGCCAGCAGCTTCAGGGGGTCCACAGATACGCAGTATTTT. It codes for CASSFRGSTDTQYF.

The chain has TRBV29-1 and TRBJ2-6, with 8 nucleotides matching TRBD1. The germline gives CDR1 SQVTM, CDR2 ANQGSEA. The length of the CDR3 is 16 residues. V lost 3 bases to trimming and J lost 0 bases; unmatched junction nucleotides: 4. CDR3 protein: CSVEGTGLSGANVLTF. The CDR3 DNA reads as TGCAGCGTTGAGGGGACAGGCCTCTCTGGGGCCAACGTCCTGACTTTC. The full variable domain, its missing parts supplied by reference TRBV29-1 and TRBJ2-6, is SAVISQKPSRDICQRGTSLTIQCQVDSQVTMMFWYRQQPGQSLTLIATANQGSEATYESGFVIDKFPISRPNLTFSTLTVSNMSPEDSSIYLCSVEGTGLSGANVLTFGAGSRLTVL.

This clone showed up just a few times. As DNA, the CDR3 is TGTGCCAGCAGCTCCCTTACGACGGGAACCAAAAACATTCAGTACTTC. This sequence encodes CASSSLTTGTKNIQYF. The J gene is TRBJ2-4, the V gene TRBV7-2, with D perhaps matching TRBD2 (5 bases). The germline V gene encodes CDR1 SGHTA and CDR2 FQGNSA. Trimming stripped 4 bases from V and 2 bases from J, with 15 bases between. This CDR3 is 16 amino acids long.

This clone was counted between two and nine times. The chain recombines TRBV2 with TRBJ2-5; D is undetermined. Germline V lookup: CDR1 SNHLY, CDR2 FYNNEI. V dropped 4 bases and J dropped 2 bases, with 5 bases sitting between them. This CDR3 spans 12 amino acids. The DNA of the CDR3 is TGTGCCAGCAGTGTGGGGCAAGAGACCCAGTACTTC. As protein: CASSVGQETQYF.